These T cell receptor beta chains were read from a single sample in a study of blood T cells in healthy people across ages. TCRdb processed the 5' RACE reads anew with MiXCR; each CDR3 protein has one entry. The sample includes about 800,000 distinct CDR3 sequences, more than 20% of them seen just once. The data were also submitted as part of a second study, on T cells of mothers and their children.

Specimen: blood. The source is a boy between 10 and 17 years old in good health. The CDR3 runs from the conserved cysteine through the conserved F or W. Fields, in order: V gene, clone size, D gene, J gene, CDR3 DNA, CDR3 protein. D genes are given only for firm matches. Some rows mark clone size as missing; the rest say once, few, many or name a class of expanded clone.

v_gene: TRBV20-1; abundance: .; d_gene: TRBD2; j_gene: TRBJ2-5; CDR3nt: TGCAGTGCTACGACTAGCGAGTACCAAGAGACCCAGTACTTC; CDR3aa: CSATTSEYQETQYF
v_gene: TRBV5-1; abundance: few; d_gene: TRBD1; j_gene: TRBJ2-1; CDR3nt: TGCGCCAGCAGCCCGACGGGGACAGGGGGCTCACACAATGAGCAGTTCTTC; CDR3aa: CASSPTGTGGSHNEQFF
v_gene: TRBV3-1; abundance: few; d_gene: TRBD1; j_gene: TRBJ1-5; CDR3nt: TGTGCCAGCAGCCATGGGACAGGGTTAAATCAGCCCCAGCATTTT; CDR3aa: CASSHGTGLNQPQHF
v_gene: TRBV9; abundance: .; d_gene: TRBD2; j_gene: TRBJ2-3; CDR3nt: TGTGCCAGCAGCGCGCGGGGGGGCATGACAGATACGCAGTATTTT; CDR3aa: CASSARGGMTDTQYF
v_gene: TRBV14; abundance: few; d_gene: .; j_gene: TRBJ1-1; CDR3nt: TGTGCCAGCAGCCTAAAGGCGTGGGACCCGATGAACACTGAAGCTTTCTTT; CDR3aa: CASSLKAWDPMNTEAFF
v_gene: TRBV6-5; abundance: few; d_gene: .; j_gene: TRBJ2-4; CDR3nt: TGTGCCAGCAGTTACTCGTCGGAAACCATTCAGTACTTC; CDR3aa: CASSYSSETIQYF
v_gene: TRBV12-3/TRBV12-4; abundance: .; d_gene: .; j_gene: TRBJ1-1; CDR3nt: TGTGCCAGCGAGCCCAGGGTACGGGGAACTGAAGCTTTCTTT; CDR3aa: CASEPRVRGTEAFF
v_gene: TRBV20-1; abundance: .; d_gene: TRBD1; j_gene: TRBJ2-5; CDR3nt: TGCAGTGCTATGCGACAGGGGAGGCAAGAGACCCAGTACTTC; CDR3aa: CSAMRQGRQETQYF
v_gene: TRBV5-1; abundance: .; d_gene: .; j_gene: TRBJ2-7; CDR3nt: TGCGCCAGCAGCTTGGTTAGAGATGCGGGGCTGACCTACGAGCAGTACTTC; CDR3aa: CASSLVRDAGLTYEQYF
v_gene: TRBV28; abundance: .; d_gene: .; j_gene: TRBJ2-1; CDR3nt: TGTGCCAGCAGCCTTCAGGGGGGAAGATACAATGAGCAGTTCTTC; CDR3aa: CASSLQGGRYNEQFF
v_gene: TRBV5-1; abundance: few; d_gene: TRBD1; j_gene: TRBJ2-5; CDR3nt: TGCGCCAGCAGCTCCTACCCCGGGACAGGGGGCGCAAAGACCCAGTACTTC; CDR3aa: CASSSYPGTGGAKTQYF
v_gene: TRBV15; abundance: .; d_gene: .; j_gene: TRBJ1-4; CDR3nt: TGTGCCACCAGCAGAGATCTGGGAATCGGTAATGAAAAACTGTTTTTT; CDR3aa: CATSRDLGIGNEKLFF
v_gene: TRBV4-1; abundance: few; d_gene: .; j_gene: TRBJ1-4; CDR3nt: TGCGCCAGCAGCCCGAAGCCGGGACATTTGGCGGCAACTAATGAAAAACTGTTTTTT; CDR3aa: CASSPKPGHLAATNEKLFF
v_gene: TRBV12-3/TRBV12-4; abundance: few; d_gene: .; j_gene: TRBJ2-2; CDR3nt: TGTGCCAGCAGTTTAAGAGCGAACACCGGGGAGCTGTTTTTT; CDR3aa: CASSLRANTGELFF
v_gene: TRBV4-3; abundance: .; d_gene: .; j_gene: TRBJ2-1; CDR3nt: TGCGCCAGCAGCCAAGATACGGCCTATCGGGGCATTGAGCAGTTCTTC; CDR3aa: CASSQDTAYRGIEQFF
v_gene: TRBV7-2; abundance: few; d_gene: .; j_gene: TRBJ1-3; CDR3nt: TGTGCCAGCAGCACAGACAGGGGAAACACCATATATTTT; CDR3aa: CASSTDRGNTIYF
v_gene: TRBV9; abundance: .; d_gene: .; j_gene: TRBJ2-6; CDR3nt: TGTGCCAGCAGCGTAGACTACTCTGGGGCCAACGTCCTGACTTTC; CDR3aa: CASSVDYSGANVLTF
v_gene: TRBV4-3; abundance: few; d_gene: TRBD1; j_gene: TRBJ1-4; CDR3nt: TGCGCCAGCAGCCAAGATGTGGGGACAGGAGTTGAAAAACTGTTTTTT; CDR3aa: CASSQDVGTGVEKLFF